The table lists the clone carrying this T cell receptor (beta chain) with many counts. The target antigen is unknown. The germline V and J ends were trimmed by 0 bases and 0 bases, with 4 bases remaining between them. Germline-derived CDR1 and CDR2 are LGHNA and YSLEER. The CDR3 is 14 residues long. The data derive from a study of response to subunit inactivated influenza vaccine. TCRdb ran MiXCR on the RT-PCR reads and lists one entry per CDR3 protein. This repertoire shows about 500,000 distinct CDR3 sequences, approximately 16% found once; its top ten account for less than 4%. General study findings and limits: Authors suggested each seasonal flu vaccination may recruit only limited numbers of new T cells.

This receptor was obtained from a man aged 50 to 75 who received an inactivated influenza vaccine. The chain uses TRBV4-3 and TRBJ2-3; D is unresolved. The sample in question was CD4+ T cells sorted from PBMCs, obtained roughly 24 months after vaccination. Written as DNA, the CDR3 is TGCGCCAGCAGCCAAGATCGCAGCACAGATACGCAGTATTTT. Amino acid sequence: CASSQDRSTDTQYF.